These 8 T cell receptor beta chains originate from one sample sequenced in a study of blood T cell repertoires in COVID-19. Only in-frame clones appear in the TCRdb table, and some are missing; sequencing was by immunoSEQ multiplex PCR. This sample has around 93,000 clones; about 86% occur once, and the top ten carry roughly 4.1%. Sequenced: peripheral blood. The source of these receptors is a man between 60 and 75 years old with acute or convalescent COVID-19.

This clone came up once. The chain recombines TRBV10-3 with TRBJ2-5; 14 bases agree with TRBD2. Germline-derived CDR1 and CDR2 are ENHRY and SYGVKD. After removal of 6 bases from V and 3 bases from J, the junction contained 9 bases not matched to a gene. This CDR3 comprises 17 residues. CDR3 sequence reads: CAISFGLAGGGEETQYF. As DNA, the CDR3 is TGTGCCATCAGCTTCGGACTAGCGGGGGGCGGGGAAGAGACCCAGTACTTC.

This chain links TRBV19 with TRBJ1-2; D is perhaps TRBD1 (5 bases). Germline V gives CDR1 LNHDA, CDR2 SQIVND (reference sequence). V lost 11 bases and J 6 bases, leaving 22 bases between the germline ends. The CDR3 consists of 14 residues. The CDR3 region has the DNA TGTGCCGGATCCCCCGGAACAGGAACGGATGGCTACACCTTC. It is translated as CAGSPGTGTDGYTF.

The chain couples TRBV19 to TRBJ1-6; the D is unclear. Germline CDR1 LNHDA, CDR2 SQIVND (reference sequence). Trimming took 6 bases from V and 7 from J, leaving 10 bases between them. This CDR3 has 13 residues. Written as DNA, the CDR3 is TGTGCCAGTAGAGATCGGGGAAATTCACCCCTCCACTTT. It codes for CASRDRGNSPLHF.

This clone has a handful of counts. The rearrangement joins TRBV9 to TRBJ1-2, with 9 positions matching TRBD1. Germline V gene sequence: CDR1 SGDLS, CDR2 YYNGEE. CDR3 size: 14 residues. V shed 4 bases and J 8 bases; nucleotides not matched to a gene: 9. CDR3 coding DNA: TGTGCCAGCAGCTCGCCGGACAGGGGCGCGGGCTACACCTTC. Encoded protein: CASSSPDRGAGYTF.

This clone occurred a few times. This CDR3 is CSASKDSSTDTQYF. The CDR3 DNA sequence: TGCAGTGCTAGTAAGGACAGTAGCACAGATACGCAGTATTTT. The rearrangement links TRBV20-1 to TRBJ2-3; TRBD1 is a possible D gene (6 bases). Germline lookup yields CDR1 DFQATT and CDR2 SNEGSKA (reference sequence). The CDR3 is made up of 14 amino acids. Between the trimmed V and J ends, which lost 3 bases and 0 bases, there was a span of 10 bases.

The rearrangement links TRBV4-1 to TRBJ2-5; no reliable D call. Germline values: CDR1 MGHRA, CDR2 YSYEKL. V lost 0 bases and J 0 bases, leaving 8 bases between the germline ends. This CDR3 region has 15 residues. In nucleotides, the CDR3 is TGCGCCAGCAGCCAAGACACGGGTAACCAAGAGACCCAGTACTTC. As protein: CASSQDTGNQETQYF.

V gene TRBV28 combines with J gene TRBJ2-7; 11 bases are shared with TRBD1. The germline V gene has CDR1 MDHEN and CDR2 SYDVKM. V was clipped by 4 bases and J by 13 bases; unmatched bases: 3. The CDR3 contains 11 residues. Written as DNA, the CDR3 is TGTGCCAGCAGTTCCGGACAGGGGGCTTACGTC. Amino acids: CASSSGQGAYV.

The chain combines TRBV11-1 with TRBJ1-1; no clear D. The CDR3 sequence is 14 residues long. CDR1 and CDR2 (germline): SGHAT, FQDESV (reference sequence). The V gene lost 1 base and the J gene lost 5 bases, with 11 bases spanning the gap. The CDR3, as DNA: TGTGCCAGCAGCTTAGGTCATGGAGGAACTGAAGCTTTCTTT. Translated, it gives CASSLGHGGTEAFF.